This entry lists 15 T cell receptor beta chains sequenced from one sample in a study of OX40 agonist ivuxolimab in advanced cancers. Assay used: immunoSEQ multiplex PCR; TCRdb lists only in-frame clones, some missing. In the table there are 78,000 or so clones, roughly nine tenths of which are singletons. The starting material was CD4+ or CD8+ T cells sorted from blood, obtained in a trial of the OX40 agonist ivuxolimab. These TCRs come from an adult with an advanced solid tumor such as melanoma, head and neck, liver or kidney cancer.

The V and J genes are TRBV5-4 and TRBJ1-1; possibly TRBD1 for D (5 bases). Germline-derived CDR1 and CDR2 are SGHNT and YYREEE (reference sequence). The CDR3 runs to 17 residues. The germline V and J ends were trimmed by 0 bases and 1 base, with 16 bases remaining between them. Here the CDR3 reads CASSLVPGGRQNTEAFF. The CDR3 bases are TGTGCCAGCAGCTTGGTCCCGGGGGGACGGCAGAACACTGAAGCTTTCTTT.

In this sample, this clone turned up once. The CDR3 coding sequence is TGCGCCAGCACCTTGGGGACGGGGTATGGCTACACCTTC. It yields the protein CASTLGTGYGYTF. The chain links TRBV10-2 to TRBJ1-2, with D maybe TRBD1 (5 bases). Germline CDR1 reads WSHSY; CDR2 reads SAAADI. The V and J ends lost 7 bases and 5 bases respectively, with 14 bases between them. The CDR3 consists of 13 residues.

This CDR3 is CASRRTGSLGYGYTF. CDR3 in DNA: TGTGCCAGCAGGAGGACAGGGTCCCTTGGCTATGGCTACACCTTC. The gene calls are TRBV28 and TRBJ1-2, with 8 bases identical to TRBD1. Germline values: CDR1 MDHEN, CDR2 SYDVKM. The CDR3 has 15 amino acids. Trimming at V came to 6 bases and at J to 4 bases, leaving 10 bases not matched to a gene.

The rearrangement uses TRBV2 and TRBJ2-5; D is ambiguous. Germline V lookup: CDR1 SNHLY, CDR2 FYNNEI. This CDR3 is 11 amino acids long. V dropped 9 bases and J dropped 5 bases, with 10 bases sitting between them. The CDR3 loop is CARAESETQYF. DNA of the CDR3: TGTGCCAGAGCCGAGTCGGAGACCCAGTACTTC.

The DNA for the CDR3 is TGTGCCAGCTCACAGGGGATCTCTGGAAACACCATATATTTT. Its protein is CASSQGISGNTIYF. This chain links TRBV19 with TRBJ1-3; 7 nucleotides agree with TRBD1. The CDR3 contains 14 residues. From germline, CDR1 is LNHDA and CDR2 SQIVND (reference sequence). The J segment lost 0 bases and the V segment lost 9 bases, leaving 5 bases of the junction unmatched.

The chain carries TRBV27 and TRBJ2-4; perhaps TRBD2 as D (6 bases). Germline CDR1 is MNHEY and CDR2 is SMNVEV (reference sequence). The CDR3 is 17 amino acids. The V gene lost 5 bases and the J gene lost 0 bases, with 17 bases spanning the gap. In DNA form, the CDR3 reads TGTGCCAGCAGTGTCCGGACTACCGGGGTAGCCAAAAACATTCAGTACTTC. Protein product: CASSVRTTGVAKNIQYF.

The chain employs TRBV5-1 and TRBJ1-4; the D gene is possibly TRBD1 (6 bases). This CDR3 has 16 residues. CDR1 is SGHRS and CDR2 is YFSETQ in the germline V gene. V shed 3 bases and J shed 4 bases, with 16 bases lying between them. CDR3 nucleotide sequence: TGCGCCAGCAGCTGGGAGGCAGGGGCGGGTAATGAAAAACTGTTTTTT. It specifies CASSWEAGAGNEKLFF.

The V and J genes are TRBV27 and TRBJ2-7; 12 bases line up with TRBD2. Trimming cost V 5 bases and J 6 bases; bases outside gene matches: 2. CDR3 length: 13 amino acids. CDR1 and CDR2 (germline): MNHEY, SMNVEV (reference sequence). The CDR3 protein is CASSLAGGREQYF. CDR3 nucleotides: TGTGCCAGCAGTCTAGCGGGAGGGCGCGAGCAGTACTTC.

The CDR3 coding sequence is TGTGCCAGCAGCCTAGGACAGGGCCCTAATGAAAAACTGTTTTTT. It yields the protein CASSLGQGPNEKLFF. The chain combines TRBV7-2 with TRBJ1-4; TRBD1 aligns across 8 bases. Germline V gene sequence: CDR1 SGHTA, CDR2 FQGNSA. V was clipped by 5 bases and J by 3 bases; unmatched bases: 5. The CDR3 covers 15 residues.

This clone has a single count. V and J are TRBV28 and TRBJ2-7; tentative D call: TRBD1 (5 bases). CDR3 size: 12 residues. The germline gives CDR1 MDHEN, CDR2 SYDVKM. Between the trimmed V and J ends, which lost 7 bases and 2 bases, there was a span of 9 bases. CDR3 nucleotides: TGTGCCAGCAAACAGGCCCCCTACGAGCAGTACTTC. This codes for CASKQAPYEQYF.

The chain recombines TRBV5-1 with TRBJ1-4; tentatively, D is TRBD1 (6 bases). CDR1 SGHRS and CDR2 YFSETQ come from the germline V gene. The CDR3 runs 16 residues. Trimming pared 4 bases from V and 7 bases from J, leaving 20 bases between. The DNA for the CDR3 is TGCGCCAGCAGCCCCGCCCCGGGGGGGCGAGGTGAAAAACTGTTTTTT. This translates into CASSPAPGGRGEKLFF.

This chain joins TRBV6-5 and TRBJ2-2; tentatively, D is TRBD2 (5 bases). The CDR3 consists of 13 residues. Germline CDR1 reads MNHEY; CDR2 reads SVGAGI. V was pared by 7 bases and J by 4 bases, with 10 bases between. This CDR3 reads CASTQSGTGELFF. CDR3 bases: TGTGCCAGCACCCAGAGCGGCACCGGGGAGCTGTTTTTT.

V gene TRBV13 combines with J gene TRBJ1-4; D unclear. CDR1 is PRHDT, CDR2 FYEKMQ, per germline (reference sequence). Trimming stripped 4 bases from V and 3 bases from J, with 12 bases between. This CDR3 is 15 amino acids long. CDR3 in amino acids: CASSSPRRANEKLFF. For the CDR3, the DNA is TGTGCCAGCAGCTCCCCCCGAAGGGCTAATGAAAAACTGTTTTTT.

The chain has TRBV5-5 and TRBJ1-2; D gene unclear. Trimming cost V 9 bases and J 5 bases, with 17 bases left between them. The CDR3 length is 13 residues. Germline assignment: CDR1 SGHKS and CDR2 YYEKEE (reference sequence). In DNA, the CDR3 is TGTGCCACAACAACCGGGCAGGCGTATGGCTACACCTTC. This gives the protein CATTTGQAYGYTF. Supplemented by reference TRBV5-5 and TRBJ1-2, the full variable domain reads DAGVTQSPTHLIKTRGQQVTLRCSPISGHKSVSWYQQVLGQGPQFIFQYYEKEERGRGNFPDRFSARQFPNYSSELNVNALLLGDSALYLCATTTGQAYGYTFGSGTRLTVV.

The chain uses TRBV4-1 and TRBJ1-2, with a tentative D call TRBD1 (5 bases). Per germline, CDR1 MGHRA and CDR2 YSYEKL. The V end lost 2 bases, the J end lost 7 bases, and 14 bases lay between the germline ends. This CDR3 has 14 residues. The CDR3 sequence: CASSQPPKGSGYTF. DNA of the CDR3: TGCGCCAGCAGCCAACCCCCAAAGGGGTCTGGCTACACCTTC.